The 21 T cell receptor beta chains below were found in one sample sequenced in a study of shared clonotypes between healthy human individuals. Method: immunoSEQ multiplex PCR; TCRdb's copy keeps in-frame clones and lacks some. The sample lists roughly 2.5 million clones, around nine tenths seen once, with 0.14% in the top ten. Input material: naive CD4+ T cells sorted from blood. Subset given: CD45RA+ positively selected. The receptors were gathered from a man between 18 and 29 years old in good health.

This rearrangement joins TRBV2 to TRBJ1-5, with D possibly TRBD1 on 5 matching bases. Germline values: CDR1 SNHLY, CDR2 FYNNEI. The CDR3 length is 15 residues. Trimming left V 8 bases short and J 1 base short, with 15 bases between. CDR3 nucleotides: TGTGCCAGCTCCGGGGACTCGGTGAGCAATCAGCCCCAGCATTTT. The encoded protein is CASSGDSVSNQPQHF.

This chain uses TRBV28 with TRBJ1-2; no reliable D call. Germline V CDR1 and CDR2: MDHEN, SYDVKM. Trimming took off 2 bases at V and 8 bases at J, with 12 bases between the two ends. This CDR3 spans 13 amino acids. CDR3 coding DNA: TGTGCCAGCAGTTTAGCCGCTGGACCCGGCTACACCTTC. Translating it yields CASSLAAGPGYTF.

The gene calls are TRBV6-1 and TRBJ2-3, with D maybe TRBD2 (5 bases). The CDR3 is 12 amino acids. V was shortened by 8 bases and J by 4 bases, with 10 bases between the two germline ends. The germline CDR1 and CDR2 sequences are MNHNS and SASEGT. The CDR3 protein is CASGGPADTQYF. In nucleotides, the CDR3 is TGTGCCAGCGGAGGACCTGCAGATACGCAGTATTTT.

The chain links TRBV12-5 to TRBJ1-2, with 7 bases matching TRBD1. V shed 6 bases, J shed 0 bases, and the junction held 16 bases outside the gene matches. Germline V gene lookup returns CDR1 LGHNT and CDR2 FRNRAP. The CDR3 has 18 residues. CDR3 bases: TGTGCTAGTGGCCAGACAGGGCTCGCAGAGGACGCTAACTATGGCTACACCTTC. Its translation is CASGQTGLAEDANYGYTF.

The V call is TRBV7-9, the J call TRBJ1-3; 7 positions match TRBD1. In germline, CDR1 is SEHNR, CDR2 FQNEAQ (reference sequence). The ends lost 4 bases at V and 1 base at J; junction bases unmatched: 10. This CDR3 spans 17 amino acids. CDR3: CASSSYDRVFSGNTIYF. CDR3 in DNA: TGTGCCAGCAGCTCTTACGACAGGGTTTTTTCTGGAAACACCATATATTTT.

The gene calls are TRBV30 and TRBJ2-1; possibly TRBD1 for D (5 bases). Germline CDR1 reads GTSNPN; CDR2 reads SVGIG (reference sequence). The CDR3 is 14 residues long. With 6 bases removed from V and 7 bases from J, the gap between germline ends came to 19 bases. CDR3: CACPPAGKENEQFF. The CDR3 coding sequence is TGTGCCTGCCCCCCGGCAGGGAAGGAGAATGAGCAGTTCTTC.

This clone was observed a single time. The rearrangement joins TRBV19 to TRBJ1-1; 9 nucleotides agree with TRBD1. Per the germline V gene, CDR1 is LNHDA and CDR2 is SQIVND (reference sequence). This CDR3 is built from 15 residues. The V and J ends lost 4 bases and 1 base, in that order; junction bases with no gene match: 4. The CDR3 DNA follows: TGTGCCAGTAGTAGAGTGGACAGGGGGAACACTGAAGCTTTCTTT. Translated: CASSRVDRGNTEAFF.

J is TRBJ1-1 and V is TRBV5-8; D gene ambiguous. The CDR3 is 15 residues long. Germline loops: CDR1 SGHTS, CDR2 YDEGEE. Trimming shortened V by 1 base and J by 0 bases, and 10 bases separated the two germline ends. CDR3 sequence: CASSLPSVMNTEAFF. The CDR3 DNA follows: TGTGCCAGCAGCTTGCCTTCGGTCATGAACACTGAAGCTTTCTTT. The whole variable domain, remainder taken from reference TRBV5-8 and TRBJ1-1, is EAGVTQSPTHLIKTRGQQATLRCSPISGHTSVYWYQQALGLGLQFLLWYDEGEERNRGNFPPRFSGRQFPNYSSELNVNALELEDSALYLCASSLPSVMNTEAFFGQGTRLTVV.

The CDR3 sequence: CASSLSPTLLAEAGNEQFF. The DNA for the CDR3 is TGTGCCAGCAGCTTATCCCCAACCCTACTAGCGGAGGCCGGGAATGAGCAGTTCTTC. The chain has TRBV7-8 and TRBJ2-1; 8 bases align to TRBD2. CDR3 length equals 19 residues. The V gene's germline CDR1 is SGHVS and CDR2 FQNEAQ. With 2 bases clipped from V and 7 bases from J, the junction kept 19 bases outside the gene matches.

The V call is TRBV2, the J call TRBJ2-1; D is undetermined. The V end lost 6 bases, the J end lost 10 bases, and 13 bases lay between the germline ends. The length of the CDR3 is 12 residues. The germline CDR1 and CDR2 sequences are SNHLY and FYNNEI. For the CDR3, the DNA is TGTGCCAGCAGAGACCCAGACACAGAGCAGTTCTTC. Translated, it gives CASRDPDTEQFF.

In regard to this clone: Other DNA sequences in this sample translate to the same CDR3. The J gene is TRBJ2-2, the V gene TRBV2; D is possibly TRBD1 (6 bases). From germline, CDR1 is SNHLY and CDR2 FYNNEI. V lost 6 bases and J 6 bases, leaving 11 bases between the germline ends. CDR3 size: 13 residues. The CDR3 bases are TGTGCCAGCAGCCAACAGGGTCCCGGGGAGCTGTTTTTT. It translates to CASSQQGPGELFF.

The chain uses TRBV6-1 and TRBJ2-2; D is uncertain. The V end was cut by 1 base, the J end by 6 bases, with 12 bases between. The germline V gene has CDR1 MNHNS and CDR2 SASEGT. The CDR3 covers 15 residues. The CDR3: CASSEGLLLSGELFF. CDR3 DNA: TGTGCCAGCAGTGAAGGGCTGCTGCTCTCCGGGGAGCTGTTTTTT.

The chain has TRBV18 and TRBJ2-1; D is uncertain. This CDR3 is built from 12 residues. Per the germline V gene, CDR1 is KGHSH and CDR2 is LQKENI. V lost 5 bases and J lost 6, with 8 bases in between. DNA of the CDR3: TGTGCCAGCTCATCACAGAGCAATGAGCAGTTCTTC. Protein: CASSSQSNEQFF.

The rearrangement links TRBV2 to TRBJ2-1, with D perhaps matching TRBD1 (5 bases). Per germline, CDR1 SNHLY and CDR2 FYNNEI. The CDR3 is 17 residues long. V lost 6 bases to trimming and J lost 4 bases, with 22 bases between them. CDR3 loop: CASRPGLVSAFYNEQFF. The CDR3 DNA reads TGTGCCAGCAGGCCAGGGCTGGTGTCAGCTTTTTACAATGAGCAGTTCTTC.

J is TRBJ2-1 and V is TRBV11-2, with 9 positions matching TRBD1. The CDR3 has 14 amino acids. The V gene's germline CDR1 is SGHAT and CDR2 FQNNGV. J gave up 2 bases and V 5 bases, and 1 base lay outside the gene matches. The CDR3 DNA follows: TGTGCCAGCAGCCGACAGGGGGCCTACAATGAGCAGTTCTTC. Translation gives CASSRQGAYNEQFF.

The J gene is TRBJ2-5, the V gene TRBV5-1, with TRBD2 matching over 7 bases. The length of the CDR3 is 14 residues. V shed 3 bases and J 5 bases; nucleotides not matched to a gene: 7. The germline V gene has CDR1 SGHRS and CDR2 YFSETQ. CDR3 amino acids: CASSSRTSKETQYF. The CDR3 DNA reads as TGCGCCAGCAGCTCCAGGACTAGTAAGGAGACCCAGTACTTC.

The chain is built from TRBV27 and TRBJ2-3; unclear D gene. Trimming removed 3 bases at V and 4 bases at J, with 20 bases between. This CDR3 is 17 amino acids long. Germline CDR1 MNHEY, CDR2 SMNVEV (reference sequence). This chain's CDR3 is CASSFRTPVSVPDTQYF. The DNA of the CDR3 is TGTGCCAGCAGTTTCCGCACCCCAGTGTCGGTCCCAGATACGCAGTATTTT.

The sample holds one count of this clone. The J gene is TRBJ1-1, the V gene TRBV14; D not certain. CDR3 length: 14 residues. Germline lookup yields CDR1 SGHDN and CDR2 FVKESK. Between the trimmed V and J ends, which lost 0 bases and 1 base, there was a span of 6 bases. The CDR3 is CASSQDYRNTEAFF. The CDR3 DNA sequence: TGTGCCAGCAGCCAAGATTACCGGAACACTGAAGCTTTCTTT.

This clone was observed once. The chain combines TRBV6-5 with TRBJ2-1, with a weak D call TRBD1 (5 bases). Between the trimmed V and J ends, which lost 6 bases and 0 bases, there was a span of 9 bases. This CDR3 has 14 residues. Germline V lookup: CDR1 MNHEY, CDR2 SVGAGI. The CDR3 DNA reads as TGTGCCAGCAGGGGGCAAAGCTCCTACAATGAGCAGTTCTTC. Translating it yields CASRGQSSYNEQFF.

The gene calls are TRBV7-6 and TRBJ1-2; no firm D call. Trimming shortened V by 3 bases and J by 3 bases, and 17 bases separated the two germline ends. The CDR3 runs to 16 residues. The germline gives CDR1 SGHVS, CDR2 FNYEAQ. CDR3 loop: CASSFVQRPRDYGYTF. The CDR3 DNA follows: TGTGCCAGCAGCTTTGTGCAGCGCCCTCGGGACTATGGCTACACCTTC.

This sequence joins TRBV10-1 and TRBJ2-3, with 7 positions matching TRBD1. The V and J ends lost 3 bases and 2 bases, in that order; junction bases with no gene match: 5. Germline CDR1 and CDR2: WNHNN and SYGVQD (reference sequence). The length of the CDR3 is 15 residues. Written as DNA, the CDR3 is TGCGCCAGCAGTGATGGGACAGTGAACACAGATACGCAGTATTTT. It specifies CASSDGTVNTDTQYF.